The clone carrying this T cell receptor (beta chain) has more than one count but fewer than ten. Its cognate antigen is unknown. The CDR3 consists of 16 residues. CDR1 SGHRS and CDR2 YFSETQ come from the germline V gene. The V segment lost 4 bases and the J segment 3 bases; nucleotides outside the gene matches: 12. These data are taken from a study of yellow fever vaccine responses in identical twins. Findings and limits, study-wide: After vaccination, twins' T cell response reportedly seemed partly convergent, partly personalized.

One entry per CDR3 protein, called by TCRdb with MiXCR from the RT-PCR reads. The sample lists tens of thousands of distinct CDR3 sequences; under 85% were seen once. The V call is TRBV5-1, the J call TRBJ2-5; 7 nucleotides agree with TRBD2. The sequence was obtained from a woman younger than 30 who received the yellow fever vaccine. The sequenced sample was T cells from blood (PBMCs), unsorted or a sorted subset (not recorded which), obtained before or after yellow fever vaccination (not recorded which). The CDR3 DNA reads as TGCGCCAGCAGCGGGGGGGACTACTCCTTTGAAGAGACCCAGTACTTC. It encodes CASSGGDYSFEETQYF.